These 2 T cell receptor beta chains originate from one sample sequenced in a study of CD8+ T cells in alopecia areata. cDNA serving as the sequencing template came from extracted, reverse transcribed RNA. Generated by immunoSEQ multiplex PCR, the TCRdb table keeps only in-frame clones and is missing some. The top ten hold about a sixth of the sample, which has under 75,000 clones, more than 40% seen once. Sample: CD8+ T cells sorted from blood, taken at week 0. The receptors here all came from a human donor with alopecia areata.

The table lists this clone with a few counts. This chain connects TRBV29-1 to TRBJ2-7; D unresolved. This CDR3 is 12 amino acids long. V was trimmed by 2 bases and J by 4 bases, leaving 9 bases between them. Germline V CDR1 and CDR2: SQVTM, ANQGSEA. CDR3 amino acids: CSVEQAGYEQYF. As DNA, the CDR3 is TGCAGCGTTGAACAAGCAGGTTACGAGCAGTACTTC.

V usage is TRBV10-3 and J usage is TRBJ2-3, with TRBD2 as a possible D gene (5 bases). V was cut by 7 bases and J by 3 bases, with 11 bases left in between. There are 13 residues in the CDR3. Germline CDR1 reads ENHRY; CDR2 reads SYGVKD. In DNA, the CDR3 is TGTGCCATCACCGAGGGAGTTACAGATACGCAGTATTTT. Its protein is CAITEGVTDTQYF.